The TCR beta chain described here comes from a study of T cell repertoires in cytomegalovirus infection. In the study overall: Peptides in the study included HLA-C-restricted and HLA-B-restricted CMV epitopes. Based on public TCR beta signatures, there were indications of CMV infection and of a matching HLA type.

Concerning this clonotype: Its antigen is as yet unknown. One base away lies a much larger clone, so this may be a sequencing read error. The CDR3 does not close with the conserved phenylalanine or tryptophan, likely indicating a read error.

Each CDR3 protein is one row after TCRdb ran MiXCR on the reads. The sample yields hundreds of thousands of distinct CDR3 sequences, 30% to 40% seen once. Germline V gene sequence: CDR1 SGHTA, CDR2 FQGNSA. The CDR3 sequence is 14 residues long. Trimming took off 2 bases at V and 2 bases at J, with 9 bases between the two ends. V gene TRBV7-2 combines with J gene TRBJ2-5; D may be TRBD1 (6 bases). The TCR originated in a human donor in good health (CMV status not recorded). Some clones in this sample may be carry-over from other donors' samples. The source was cultured PBMCs, collected from culture after CMV antigen stimulation. Written as DNA, the CDR3 is TGTGCCAGCAGCTTACAGGGGTGGCAAGAGACCCAGTACTTA. It yields the protein CASSLQGWQETQYL.